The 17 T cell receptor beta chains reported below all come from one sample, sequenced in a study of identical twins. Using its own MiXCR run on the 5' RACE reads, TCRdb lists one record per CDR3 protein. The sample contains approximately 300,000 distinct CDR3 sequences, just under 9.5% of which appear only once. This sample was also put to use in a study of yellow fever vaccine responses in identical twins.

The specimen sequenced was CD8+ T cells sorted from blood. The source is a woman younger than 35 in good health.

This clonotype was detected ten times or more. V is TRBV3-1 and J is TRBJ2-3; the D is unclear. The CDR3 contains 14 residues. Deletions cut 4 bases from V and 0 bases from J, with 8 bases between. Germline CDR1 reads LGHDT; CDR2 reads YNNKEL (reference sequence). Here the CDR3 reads CASSRTSSTDTQYF. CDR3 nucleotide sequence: TGTGCCAGCAGCCGAACCTCTAGCACAGATACGCAGTATTTT.

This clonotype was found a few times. The CDR3 bases are TGTGCCAGCAGCTTAACGCCCAGGAATGAGCAGTTCTTC. Amino acid sequence: CASSLTPRNEQFF. The chain links TRBV7-3 to TRBJ2-1, with D unresolved. Germline assignment: CDR1 SGHTA and CDR2 FQGTGA. There are 13 residues in the CDR3. V was shortened by 0 bases and J by 7 bases, with 7 bases between the two germline ends.

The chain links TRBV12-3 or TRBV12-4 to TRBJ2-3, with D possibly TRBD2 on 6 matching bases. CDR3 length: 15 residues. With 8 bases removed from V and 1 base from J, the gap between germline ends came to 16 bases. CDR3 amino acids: CASGKGPGGTDTQYF. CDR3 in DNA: TGTGCCAGCGGAAAGGGGCCGGGGGGCACAGATACGCAGTATTTT.

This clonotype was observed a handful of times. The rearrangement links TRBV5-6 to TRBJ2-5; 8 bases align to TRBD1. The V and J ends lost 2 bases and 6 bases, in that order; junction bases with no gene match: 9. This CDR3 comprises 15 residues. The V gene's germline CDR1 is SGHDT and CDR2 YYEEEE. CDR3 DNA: TGTGCCAGCAGCTTTTTGGGACAGGTTTTGAAGACCCAGTACTTC. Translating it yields CASSFLGQVLKTQYF.

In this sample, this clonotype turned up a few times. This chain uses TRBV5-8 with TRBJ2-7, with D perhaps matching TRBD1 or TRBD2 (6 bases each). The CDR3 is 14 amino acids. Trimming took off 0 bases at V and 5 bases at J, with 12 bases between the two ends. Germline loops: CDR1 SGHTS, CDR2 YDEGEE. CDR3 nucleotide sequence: TGTGCCAGCAGCTTGGCCCCGGGGGCCGACGAGCAGTACTTC. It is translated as CASSLAPGADEQYF.

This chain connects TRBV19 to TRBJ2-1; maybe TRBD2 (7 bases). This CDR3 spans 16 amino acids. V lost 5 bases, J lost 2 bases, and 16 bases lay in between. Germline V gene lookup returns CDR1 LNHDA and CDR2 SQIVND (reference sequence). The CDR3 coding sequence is TGTGCCAGTAGTTCTGAGGGGGGGGCCCCCTACAATGAGCAGTTCTTC. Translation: CASSSEGGAPYNEQFF.

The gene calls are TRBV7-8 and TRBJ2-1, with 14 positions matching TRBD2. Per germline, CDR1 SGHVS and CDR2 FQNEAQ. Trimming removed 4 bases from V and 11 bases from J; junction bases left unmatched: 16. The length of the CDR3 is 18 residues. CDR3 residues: CASSWPGTSGSAQDKQFF. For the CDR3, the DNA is TGTGCCAGCAGCTGGCCCGGGACTAGCGGGAGCGCCCAGGATAAGCAGTTCTTC.

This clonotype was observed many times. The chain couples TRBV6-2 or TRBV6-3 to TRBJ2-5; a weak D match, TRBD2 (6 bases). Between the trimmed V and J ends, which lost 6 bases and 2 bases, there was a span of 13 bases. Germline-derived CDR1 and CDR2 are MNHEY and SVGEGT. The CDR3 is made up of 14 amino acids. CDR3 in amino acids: CASRPRRGQETQYF. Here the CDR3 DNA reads TGTGCCAGCAGACCACGGCGGGGACAAGAGACCCAGTACTTC.

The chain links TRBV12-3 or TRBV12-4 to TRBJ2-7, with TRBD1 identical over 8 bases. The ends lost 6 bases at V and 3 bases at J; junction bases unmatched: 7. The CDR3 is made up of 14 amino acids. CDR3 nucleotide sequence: TGTGCCAGCAGCTTTGACAGGGGTGTCTACGAGCAGTACTTC. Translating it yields CASSFDRGVYEQYF.

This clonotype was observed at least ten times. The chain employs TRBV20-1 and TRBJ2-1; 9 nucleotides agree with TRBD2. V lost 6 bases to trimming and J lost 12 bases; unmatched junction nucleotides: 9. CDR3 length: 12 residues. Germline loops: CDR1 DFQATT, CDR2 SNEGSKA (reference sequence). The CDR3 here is CSALFWGLAQFF. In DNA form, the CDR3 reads TGCAGTGCGCTCTTCTGGGGACTAGCGCAGTTCTTC.

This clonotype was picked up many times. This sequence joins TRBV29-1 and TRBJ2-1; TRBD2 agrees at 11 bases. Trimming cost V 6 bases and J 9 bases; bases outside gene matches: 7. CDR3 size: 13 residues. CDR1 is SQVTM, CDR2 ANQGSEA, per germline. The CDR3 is CSVLSGGAAEQFF. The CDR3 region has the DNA TGCAGCGTACTTAGCGGGGGGGCCGCTGAGCAGTTCTTC.

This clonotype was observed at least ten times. The CDR3 is CASTPPLAGVFNEQFF. The DNA for the CDR3 is TGTGCCAGTACCCCCCCACTAGCGGGAGTTTTCAATGAGCAGTTCTTC. The V and J genes are TRBV12-3 or TRBV12-4 and TRBJ2-1; 11 bases line up with TRBD2. V lost 9 bases and J lost 6; bases outside the gene matches: 13. The CDR3 length is 16 residues.

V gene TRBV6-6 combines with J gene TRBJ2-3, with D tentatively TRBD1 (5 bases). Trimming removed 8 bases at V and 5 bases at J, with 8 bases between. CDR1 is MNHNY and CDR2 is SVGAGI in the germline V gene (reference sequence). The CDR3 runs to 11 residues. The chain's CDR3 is CASLQGDTQYF. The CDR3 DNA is TGTGCCAGCCTCCAGGGAGATACGCAGTATTTT.

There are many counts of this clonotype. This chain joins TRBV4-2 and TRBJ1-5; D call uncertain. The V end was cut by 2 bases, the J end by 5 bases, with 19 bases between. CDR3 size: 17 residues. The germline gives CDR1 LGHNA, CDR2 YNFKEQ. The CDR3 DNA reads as TGTGCCAGCAGCCAATCCTCGACTTCTGGGCCAGATCAGCCCCAGCATTTT. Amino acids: CASSQSSTSGPDQPQHF.

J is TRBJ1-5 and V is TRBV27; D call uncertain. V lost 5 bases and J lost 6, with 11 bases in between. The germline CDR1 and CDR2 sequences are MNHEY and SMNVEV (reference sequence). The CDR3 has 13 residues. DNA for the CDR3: TGTGCCAGCAGTCCCACGTTTATTCAGCCCCAGCATTTT. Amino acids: CASSPTFIQPQHF.

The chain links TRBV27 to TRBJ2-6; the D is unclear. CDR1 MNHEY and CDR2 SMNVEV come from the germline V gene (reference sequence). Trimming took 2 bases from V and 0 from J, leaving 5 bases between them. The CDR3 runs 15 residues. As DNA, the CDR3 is TGTGCCAGCAGTTTAGGACCCTCTGGGGCCAACGTCCTGACTTTC. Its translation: CASSLGPSGANVLTF.

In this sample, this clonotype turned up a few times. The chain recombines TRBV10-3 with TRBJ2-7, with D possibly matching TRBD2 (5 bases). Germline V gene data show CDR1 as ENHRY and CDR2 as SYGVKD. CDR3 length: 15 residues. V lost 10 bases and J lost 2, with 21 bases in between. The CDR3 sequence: CATEDSLRSPYEQYF. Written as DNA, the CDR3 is TGTGCCACCGAGGACTCCCTTAGGAGCCCCTACGAGCAGTACTTC.